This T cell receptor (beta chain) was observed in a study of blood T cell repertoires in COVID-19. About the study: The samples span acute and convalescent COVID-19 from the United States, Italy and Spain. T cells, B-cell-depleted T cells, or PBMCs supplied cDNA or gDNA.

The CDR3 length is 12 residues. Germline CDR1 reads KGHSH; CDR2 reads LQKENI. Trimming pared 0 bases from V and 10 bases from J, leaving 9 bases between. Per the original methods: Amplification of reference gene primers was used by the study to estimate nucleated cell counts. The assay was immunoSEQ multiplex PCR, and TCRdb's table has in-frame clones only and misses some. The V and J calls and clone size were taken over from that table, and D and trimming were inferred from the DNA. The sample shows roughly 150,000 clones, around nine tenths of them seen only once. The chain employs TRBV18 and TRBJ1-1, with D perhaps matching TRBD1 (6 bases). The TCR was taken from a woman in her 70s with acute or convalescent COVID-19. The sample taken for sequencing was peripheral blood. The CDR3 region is CASSPPVRGAFF. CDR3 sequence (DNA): TGTGCCAGCTCACCACCGGTCAGGGGAGCTTTCTTT.